These 21 T cell receptor beta chains were all obtained from the same sample, sequenced in a study of cytomegalovirus exposure and HLA in healthy donors. Primers: 60 Vbeta forward and 13 Jbeta reverse. The repertoire was sequenced with immunoSEQ multiplex PCR; TCRdb's copy has only in-frame clones and lacks some. The table includes roughly 130,000 clones, around 80% detected once. Sequencing was carried out using PBMCs. The receptor set was obtained from a man aged 25 to 40 in good health and CMV-seronegative.

The rearrangement uses TRBV11-2 and TRBJ2-5; D is uncertain. V was clipped by 3 bases and J by 2 bases, with 13 bases between them. Looked up from germline, CDR1 is SGHAT and CDR2 is FQNNGV. This CDR3 is built from 15 residues. The DNA for the CDR3 is TGTGCCAGCAGCTTGTTCACAGAGAAACAAGAGACCCAGTACTTC. Translating gives CASSLFTEKQETQYF.

This rearrangement joins TRBV13 to TRBJ2-2; possible D gene TRBD2, 6 bases. The germline V gene encodes CDR1 PRHDT and CDR2 FYEKMQ (reference sequence). The CDR3 consists of 16 residues. Trimming pared 3 bases from V and 3 bases from J, leaving 14 bases between. The CDR3 coding sequence is TGTGCCAGCAGCTTTTCTGCGGGGACCGACACCGGGGAGCTGTTTTTT. Amino acids: CASSFSAGTDTGELFF.

The chain is built from TRBV19 and TRBJ1-5; 8 bases are a match to TRBD1. Germline lookup yields CDR1 LNHDA and CDR2 SQIVND (reference sequence). The V segment lost 5 bases and the J segment 7 bases; nucleotides outside the gene matches: 10. The CDR3 is 15 amino acids. The DNA of the CDR3 is TGTGCCAGTAGTGTCCGGGACAGGATTCTCCAGCCCCAGCATTTT. Residues: CASSVRDRILQPQHF.

The chain has TRBV11-2 and TRBJ1-6, with D unclear. Trimming cost V 5 bases and J 1 base, with 9 bases left between them. The CDR3 spans 15 residues. The germline V gene encodes CDR1 SGHAT and CDR2 FQNNGV. For the CDR3, the DNA is TGTGCCAGCAGCCCCCTGAGGTCCTATAATTCACCCCTCCACTTT. It encodes CASSPLRSYNSPLHF.

CDR3 residues: CASSWQGNHEQYF. CDR3 DNA sequence: TGTGCCAGTTCCTGGCAGGGGAACCACGAGCAGTACTTC. The rearrangement links TRBV19 to TRBJ2-7; tentatively, D is TRBD1 (6 bases). Trimming removed 8 bases at V and 5 bases at J, with 16 bases between. There are 13 residues in the CDR3. Germline V gene lookup returns CDR1 LNHDA and CDR2 SQIVND (reference sequence). Filled out from reference TRBV19 and TRBJ2-7, the complete variable domain reads DGGITQSPKYLFRKEGQNVTLSCEQNLNHDAMYWYRQDPGQGLRLIYYSQIVNDFQKGDIAEGYSVSREKKESFPLTVTSAQKNPTAFYLCASSWQGNHEQYFGPGTRLTVT.

The V gene is TRBV6-5, the J gene TRBJ2-3, with 10 bases fitting TRBD2. The V gene's germline CDR1 is MNHEY and CDR2 SVGAGI. Germline trimming cut 0 bases from V and 3 bases from J; bases unmatched to any gene: 0. The CDR3 is made up of 15 amino acids. CDR3 sequence reads: CASSYSGLATDTQYF. The CDR3 DNA follows: TGTGCCAGCAGTTACTCGGGACTAGCGACAGATACGCAGTATTTT.

V usage is TRBV9 and J usage is TRBJ1-3, with 9 bases aligning to TRBD1. The trim removed 2 bases at V and 5 bases at J, leaving 2 bases unmatched. Germline V gene sequence: CDR1 SGDLS, CDR2 YYNGEE. The CDR3 length is 14 residues. The CDR3, as DNA: TGTGCCAGCAGCGTTGGGACAGGGAGAAACACCATATATTTT. It specifies CASSVGTGRNTIYF.

The rearrangement uses TRBV7-9 and TRBJ2-2, with D hard to call. The germline gives CDR1 SEHNR, CDR2 FQNEAQ (reference sequence). The CDR3 contains 15 residues. V lost 1 base, J lost 4 bases, and 10 bases lay in between. CDR3 nucleotide sequence: TGTGCCAGCAGCTTAGGAAGACTCGGCACCGGGGAGCTGTTTTTT. Translated: CASSLGRLGTGELFF.

The V and J genes are TRBV7-9 and TRBJ2-7; TRBD1 agrees at 10 bases. CDR1 is SEHNR and CDR2 is FQNEAQ in the germline V gene (reference sequence). After removal of 7 bases from V and 6 bases from J, the junction contained 6 bases not matched to a gene. The CDR3 totals 13 residues. CDR3 DNA: TGTGCCAGCATAGGGACAGGGGCGAGCGAGCAGTACTTC. It codes for CASIGTGASEQYF.

This chain uses TRBV5-1 with TRBJ2-5, with a possible D match to TRBD1 (6 bases). The CDR3 contains 15 residues. V gave up 3 bases and J gave up 5 bases, with 17 bases separating them. The germline gives CDR1 SGHRS, CDR2 YFSETQ. CDR3 loop: CASSSTPDQGETQYF. The DNA for the CDR3 is TGCGCCAGCAGCTCTACTCCAGACCAGGGGGAGACCCAGTACTTC.

The chain couples TRBV19 to TRBJ1-2; 10 nucleotides agree with TRBD1. The J segment lost 6 bases and the V segment lost 1 base, leaving 8 bases of the junction unmatched. Germline V gene data show CDR1 as LNHDA and CDR2 as SQIVND (reference sequence). The CDR3 is 16 amino acids. The CDR3 is CASSIVTRDRGNGYTF. CDR3 sequence (DNA): TGTGCCAGTAGTATAGTCACCCGGGACAGGGGCAATGGCTACACCTTC.

This clone was found once. The rearrangement joins TRBV7-2 to TRBJ2-5; TRBD1 is a possible D gene (5 bases). This CDR3 has 17 amino acids. Trimming left V 1 base short and J 3 bases short, with 18 bases between. Germline CDR1 reads SGHTA; CDR2 reads FQGNSA. The CDR3 region has the DNA TGTGCCAGCAGCTTAGACGTGTGGGTCAGGGTCGAAGAGACCCAGTACTTC. It yields the protein CASSLDVWVRVEETQYF.

This chain uses TRBV9 with TRBJ2-6, with 12 bases matching TRBD1. Germline CDR1 is SGDLS and CDR2 is YYNGEE. Trimming removed 3 bases from V and 1 base from J; junction bases left unmatched: 5. This CDR3 is 18 amino acids long. As DNA, the CDR3 is TGTGCCAGCAGCGGCCGGGACAGGGGGCGTTCTGGGGCCAACGTCCTGACTTTC. Its protein is CASSGRDRGRSGANVLTF.

The J gene is TRBJ1-5, the V gene TRBV13; a possible D gene is TRBD1 (6 bases). The CDR3 has 17 amino acids. V lost 5 bases to trimming and J lost 0 bases, with 17 bases between them. The germline V gene encodes CDR1 PRHDT and CDR2 FYEKMQ (reference sequence). The CDR3 loop is CASSTRGGADSNQPQHF. Written as DNA, the CDR3 is TGTGCCAGCAGCACCCGCGGGGGGGCCGATAGCAATCAGCCCCAGCATTTT.

As to this clone: With a far larger clone one base away, a read error is the likely cause. The chain carries TRBV2 and TRBJ1-4; 11 bases map to TRBD1. V lost 5 bases and J lost 13; bases outside the gene matches: 3. Germline V CDR1 and CDR2: SNHLY, FYNNEI. CDR3 length: 12 residues. This CDR3 reads CASSRTGGVLFF. DNA for the CDR3: TGTGCCAGCAGTCGGACAGGGGGCGTACTGTTTTTT.

This chain uses TRBV4-3 with TRBJ1-1; no clear D gene. In germline, CDR1 is LGHNA, CDR2 YSLEER. Trimming shortened V by 4 bases and J by 5 bases, and 11 bases separated the two germline ends. This CDR3 is 13 amino acids long. This CDR3 reads CASSPRGRTEAFF. The CDR3, as DNA: TGCGCCAGCAGCCCTCGGGGAAGGACTGAAGCTTTCTTT.

The chain has TRBV9 and TRBJ1-2, with TRBD1 matching over 7 bases. The CDR3 is 14 residues long. Looked up from germline, CDR1 is SGDLS and CDR2 is YYNGEE. J gave up 2 bases and V 6 bases, and 7 bases lay outside the gene matches. The CDR3 bases are TGTGCCAGCACCCAGCGAGGGGGCAACTATGGCTACACCTTC. Protein sequence: CASTQRGGNYGYTF.

V and J are TRBV9 and TRBJ2-3; D is perhaps TRBD2 (6 bases). V was trimmed by 0 bases and J by 6 bases, leaving 14 bases between them. The CDR3 contains 15 residues. The germline CDR1 and CDR2 sequences are SGDLS and YYNGEE. CDR3: CASSVAGGLEDTQYF. In DNA form, the CDR3 reads TGTGCCAGCAGCGTAGCCGGGGGTCTCGAGGATACGCAGTATTTT.

This clone was detected only a few times. V and J are TRBV7-2 and TRBJ1-4; 7 nucleotides line up with TRBD1. Germline-derived CDR1 and CDR2 are SGHTA and FQGNSA. The CDR3 extends over 15 amino acids. Unmatched junction bases numbered 10, after V lost 5 bases and J lost 7 bases. This CDR3 is CASSAQGDLSEKLFF. CDR3 DNA sequence: TGTGCCAGCAGCGCGCAGGGGGATCTGAGTGAAAAACTGTTTTTT. The full variable domain, rest sourced from reference TRBV7-2 and TRBJ1-4, is GAGVSQSPSNKVTEKGKDVELRCDPISGHTALYWYRQSLGQGLEFLIYFQGNSAPDKSGLPSDRFSAERTGGSVSTLTIQRTQQEDSAVYLCASSAQGDLSEKLFFGSGTQLSVL.

With respect to this clone: Distinct nucleotide sequences in the sample also encode this CDR3. The chain has TRBV2 and TRBJ1-5, with 9 bases fitting TRBD1. The CDR3 covers 16 residues. Germline CDR1 and CDR2: SNHLY and FYNNEI. V dropped 4 bases and J dropped 2; count of bases not matched to a gene: 6. The CDR3 DNA is TGTGCCAGCAGTGCACAGGGGGCGTTGGGCAATCAGCCCCAGCATTTT. This encodes CASSAQGALGNQPQHF.

The V and J genes are TRBV6-6 and TRBJ2-1; 13 bases fit TRBD2. Germline V gives CDR1 MNHNY, CDR2 SVGAGI (reference sequence). Trimming removed 6 bases from V and 6 bases from J; junction bases left unmatched: 8. CDR3 length: 16 residues. The DNA for the CDR3 is TGTGCCAGCAGCCACACGAGGACTAGCGGGAGCAATGAGCAGTTCTTC. Amino acid sequence: CASSHTRTSGSNEQFF.